This is a list of T cell receptor beta chains from one sample in a study of blood T cells in healthy people across ages. TCRdb processed the 5' RACE reads anew with MiXCR; each CDR3 protein has one entry. The data contain 1.8 million or so distinct CDR3 sequences, about two fifths of them singletons. Input material: blood. Source of these receptors: a human donor in good health. Each CDR3 is given with its conserved first and last residue. The order of the fields is clone size, CDR3 length, V gene, J gene, D gene, CDR3 protein, CDR3 DNA. A D gene is named only where the DNA matches it firmly. Clone size appears in some rows only: once, few, many, or a class for an expanded clone.

.	11	TRBV20-1	TRBJ1-4	.	CSIHTNEKLFF	TGCAGTATCCACACTAATGAAAAACTGTTTTTT
.	15	TRBV7-3	TRBJ1-1	TRBD1	CASSPQGGGNTEAFF	TGTGCCAGCAGCCCCCAGGGGGGGGGGAACACTGAAGCTTTCTTT
.	14	TRBV7-9	TRBJ2-5	TRBD2	CASSSSGGGGTQYF	TGTGCCAGCAGCTCTAGCGGGGGAGGAGGGACCCAGTACTTC
few	14	TRBV27	TRBJ1-2	.	CASSPYTGGYGYTF	TGTGCCAGCAGTCCCTATACCGGGGGCTATGGCTACACCTTC
.	11	TRBV27	TRBJ1-2	.	CASRGGVGYTF	TGTGCCAGCAGAGGAGGAGTTGGCTACACCTTC
.	16	TRBV5-1	TRBJ2-4	TRBD1	CASSPDRGEVKNIQYF	TGCGCCAGCAGCCCTGACAGGGGAGAGGTCAAAAACATTCAGTACTTC
few	16	TRBV12-3/TRBV12-4	TRBJ2-3	.	CASSSGTSGTPDTQYF	TGTGCCAGCAGTTCCGGGACATCGGGTACCCCAGATACGCAGTATTTT
.	14	TRBV7-2	TRBJ2-1	TRBD2	CAGSLVPTSGEQFF	TGTGCCGGCAGCTTAGTCCCCACTAGCGGGGAGCAGTTCTTC
many	15	TRBV5-6	TRBJ2-1	TRBD2	CASRYGLAGSNEQFF	TGTGCCAGCAGGTACGGACTAGCGGGGAGCAATGAGCAGTTCTTC
few	14	TRBV12-3/TRBV12-4	TRBJ2-1	TRBD2	CASSSSGGMNEQFF	TGTGCCAGCAGTTCTAGCGGGGGGATGAATGAGCAGTTCTTC
.	13	TRBV24-1	TRBJ1-2	.	CATSGGLGYGYTF	TGTGCCACCAGTGGGGGGCTCGGCTATGGCTACACCTTC
.	15	TRBV20-1	TRBJ2-3	.	CSASFVKSSTDTQYF	TGCAGTGCTAGTTTTGTGAAATCTAGCACAGATACGCAGTATTTT